The next 27 T cell receptor beta chains were all read from a single sample in a study of human T cells and chemical hapten exposure. Total RNA extraction was carried out from unfractionated whole blood. TCRdb analysed the 5' RACE reads with MiXCR anew, one entry per CDR3 protein. The sample records about 140,000 distinct CDR3 sequences, 3.5% to 5% being singletons. Receptors originate from a female donor in good health.

This clonotype was observed at least ten times. This rearrangement joins TRBV20-1 to TRBJ2-1, with 7 bases that match TRBD2. J lost 3 bases, V lost 0 bases, and 11 bases had no gene match. Germline CDR1 DFQATT, CDR2 SNEGSKA (reference sequence). The CDR3 has 17 residues. In nucleotides, the CDR3 is TGCAGTGCTAGAGATCTGAGTGGTAGCGGGCACTACAATGAGCAGTTCTTC. Translating gives CSARDLSGSGHYNEQFF.

This clonotype was detected only a few times. This sequence joins TRBV7-8 and TRBJ1-1; 9 bases fit TRBD1. Germline trimming cut 5 bases from V and 8 bases from J; bases unmatched to any gene: 9. The length of the CDR3 is 14 residues. Germline assignment: CDR1 SGHVS and CDR2 FQNEAQ. This chain's CDR3 is CASSPPGQGAEAFF. In nucleotides, the CDR3 is TGTGCCAGCAGCCCGCCGGGACAGGGAGCCGAAGCTTTCTTT.

This clonotype was counted ten times or more. The gene calls are TRBV14 and TRBJ2-1, with D possibly called TRBD1 or TRBD2 (6 bases each). This CDR3 region has 16 residues. CDR1 is SGHDN and CDR2 is FVKESK in the germline V gene. Trimming removed 3 bases from V and 5 bases from J, with 17 bases in between. In nucleotides, the CDR3 is TGTGCCAGCAGCCACGGTTACAGGGAGGAGAACAATGAGCAGTTCTTC. Encoded protein: CASSHGYREENNEQFF.

Ten or more counts support this clonotype. CDR3 sequence: CSARVGQSYNSPLHF. DNA of the CDR3: TGCAGTGCTAGAGTCGGACAGTCCTATAATTCACCCCTCCACTTT. J is TRBJ1-6 and V is TRBV20-1; TRBD1 is a possible D gene (6 bases). The germline gives CDR1 DFQATT, CDR2 SNEGSKA (reference sequence). The CDR3 has 15 residues. Trimming shortened V by 1 base and J by 1 base, and 8 bases separated the two germline ends.

The sample holds many counts of this clonotype. CDR3 DNA: TGCAGTGCTAGGGGGACACAGGGATACGAGCAGTACTTC. Amino acids: CSARGTQGYEQYF. The chain uses TRBV20-1 and TRBJ2-7; a possible D gene is TRBD1 (6 bases). Germline values: CDR1 DFQATT, CDR2 SNEGSKA (reference sequence). V lost 3 bases and J lost 4, with 13 bases in between. This CDR3 region has 13 residues.

This clonotype came up many times. This rearrangement joins TRBV29-1 to TRBJ2-6; D ambiguous. Germline-derived CDR1 and CDR2 are SQVTM and ANQGSEA. Trimming took off 5 bases at V and 2 bases at J, with 10 bases between the two ends. The CDR3 is made up of 14 amino acids. The chain's CDR3 is CSVRDPAGANVLTF. The CDR3, as DNA: TGCAGCGTTCGAGACCCAGCTGGGGCCAACGTCCTGACTTTC. The entire variable domain, with the rest obtained from reference TRBV29-1 and TRBJ2-6, is as follows: SAVISQKPSRDICQRGTSLTIQCQVDSQVTMMFWYRQQPGQSLTLIATANQGSEATYESGFVIDKFPISRPNLTFSTLTVSNMSPEDSSIYLCSVRDPAGANVLTFGAGSRLTVL.

This clonotype was counted many times. The chain has TRBV15 and TRBJ2-6, with D hard to call. The CDR3 covers 10 residues. Trimming shortened V by 6 bases and J by 7 bases, and 1 base separated the two germline ends. CDR1 and CDR2 (germline): LNHNV, YYDKDF (reference sequence). The CDR3 DNA sequence: TGTGCCACCAGAGCCAACGTCCTGACTTTC. This sequence encodes CATRANVLTF.

At least ten counts were recorded for this clonotype. The chain recombines TRBV28 with TRBJ1-6; 8 bases match TRBD1. CDR3 length: 17 amino acids. V lost 3 bases to trimming and J lost 6 bases; unmatched junction nucleotides: 10. Germline V gene lookup returns CDR1 MDHEN and CDR2 SYDVKM. The CDR3 reads CASSLGAAGGLNSPLHF. CDR3 coding DNA: TGTGCCAGCAGTTTGGGTGCGGCAGGGGGCCTTAATTCACCCCTCCACTTT.

This clonotype has at least ten counts. The chain is built from TRBV20-1 and TRBJ1-1; D remains ambiguous. V lost 6 bases and J 7 bases, leaving 12 bases between the germline ends. CDR3 length equals 11 residues. Germline CDR1 is DFQATT and CDR2 is SNEGSKA (reference sequence). Here the CDR3 reads CSAPIGDEAFF. CDR3 sequence (DNA): TGCAGTGCCCCCATCGGGGATGAAGCTTTCTTT.

This clonotype was observed many times. This chain connects TRBV28 to TRBJ2-7, with TRBD2 as a possible D gene (5 bases). Trimming pared 7 bases from V and 3 bases from J, leaving 16 bases between. Germline V CDR1 and CDR2: MDHEN, SYDVKM. The CDR3 has 14 amino acids. CDR3 loop: CASTLIGGNYEQYF. In nucleotides, the CDR3 is TGTGCCAGCACCCTAATTGGAGGAAACTACGAGCAGTACTTC.

This clonotype was counted ten times or more. J is TRBJ2-2 and V is TRBV11-3; tentatively, D is TRBD2 (6 bases). The CDR3 has 15 amino acids. The germline V gene encodes CDR1 SGHNT and CDR2 YENEEA. V shed 4 bases and J shed 5 bases, with 14 bases lying between them. The CDR3, as DNA: TGTGCCAGCAGCTCATCGACTAGTCCTACCGGGGAGCTGTTTTTT. Its translation: CASSSSTSPTGELFF.

This chain uses TRBV6-5 with TRBJ1-6; perhaps TRBD1 as D (6 bases). The CDR3 has 14 residues. The V end was cut by 7 bases, the J end by 10 bases, with 17 bases between. Germline values: CDR1 MNHEY, CDR2 SVGAGI. The CDR3 here is CASMAQQGFSPLHF. CDR3 coding DNA: TGTGCCAGCATGGCCCAACAGGGCTTCTCACCCCTCCACTTT.

This clonotype came up a few times. The chain joins TRBV6-1 to TRBJ1-6, with D hard to call. The germline V gene has CDR1 MNHNS and CDR2 SASEGT. The ends were cut back, 0 bases at V and 8 bases at J, with 8 bases in the middle. The CDR3 is 14 amino acids. CDR3 sequence reads: CASSEAGPYSPLHF. The CDR3, as DNA: TGTGCCAGCAGTGAAGCCGGGCCTTATTCACCCCTCCACTTT.

There are a few counts of this clonotype. The rearrangement uses TRBV2 and TRBJ1-1, with D possibly being TRBD1 (6 bases). The CDR3 contains 15 residues. CDR1 SNHLY and CDR2 FYNNEI come from the germline V gene. Trimming removed 7 bases from V and 3 bases from J, with 18 bases in between. CDR3 nucleotide sequence: TGTGCCAGCATCTACGGGGGCAGGGGCGACACTGAAGCTTTCTTT. This sequence encodes CASIYGGRGDTEAFF. Full variable domain (remainder filled in from reference TRBV2 and TRBJ1-1): EPEVTQTPSHQVTQMGQEVILRCVPISNHLYFYWYRQILGQKVEFLVSFYNNEISEKSEIFDDQFSVERPDGSNFTLKIRSTKLEDSAMYFCASIYGGRGDTEAFFGQGTRLTVV.

This clonotype was seen ten or more times. This sequence joins TRBV5-1 and TRBJ2-7, with no clear D. V lost 1 base and J 6 bases, leaving 14 bases between the germline ends. This CDR3 comprises 14 residues. CDR1 SGHRS and CDR2 YFSETQ come from the germline V gene. The CDR3 loop reads CASSLQWVGSEQYF. CDR3 DNA: TGCGCCAGCAGCTTGCAGTGGGTAGGGTCCGAGCAGTACTTC.

This chain connects TRBV29-1 to TRBJ2-5, with 10 bases fitting TRBD1. The CDR3 runs 13 residues. After removal of 7 bases from V and 9 bases from J, the junction contained 11 bases not matched to a gene. Germline V gene data show CDR1 as SQVTM and CDR2 as ANQGSEA. The CDR3 bases are TGCAGCGGAGACAGGGGGCGCGACTCGGCCCAGTACTTC. Its translation is CSGDRGRDSAQYF.

This clonotype was detected many times. The chain uses TRBV24-1 and TRBJ2-3; 7 nucleotides align to TRBD2. Germline lookup yields CDR1 KGHDR and CDR2 SFDVKD. With 3 bases clipped from V and 6 bases from J, the junction kept 8 bases outside the gene matches. The CDR3 is 15 amino acids. CDR3 sequence: CATSDTGLGSDTQYF. CDR3 DNA sequence: TGTGCCACCAGTGATACCGGACTAGGGTCGGATACGCAGTATTTT.

This clonotype appeared many times. The chain joins TRBV9 to TRBJ2-3; 7 bases agree with TRBD2. The CDR3 contains 16 residues. Germline-derived CDR1 and CDR2 are SGDLS and YYNGEE. Trimming took 3 bases from V and 2 from J; bases not matched to a gene: 9. CDR3 loop: CASSAASGLTTDTQYF. The CDR3 DNA is TGTGCCAGCAGCGCGGCTAGCGGTCTCACCACAGATACGCAGTATTTT.

This clonotype was observed at least ten times. V usage is TRBV20-1 and J usage is TRBJ2-1; TRBD2 is a possible D gene (7 bases). This CDR3 has 15 amino acids. V gave up 4 bases and J gave up 6 bases, with 19 bases separating them. Germline-derived CDR1 and CDR2 are DFQATT and SNEGSKA (reference sequence). The CDR3 nucleotides are TGCAGTGCTATGGGAGGGGCTGGGGGCTCCAATGAGCAGTTCTTC. It translates to CSAMGGAGGSNEQFF.

In its sample, this clonotype was seen a few times. CDR3 in DNA: TGCGCCAGCATTCAGGATCCGGGAGGGACTGAAGCTTTCTTT. The encoded protein is CASIQDPGGTEAFF. The rearrangement joins TRBV5-1 to TRBJ1-1; no firm D call. The CDR3 is made up of 14 amino acids. Trimming removed 6 bases at V and 5 bases at J, with 17 bases between. Germline lookup yields CDR1 SGHRS and CDR2 YFSETQ.

DNA for the CDR3: TGTGCCAGCAGTGAAGCGCGGGGGATTGGGGAGACCCAGTACTTC. It specifies CASSEARGIGETQYF. The chain joins TRBV6-1 to TRBJ2-5, with TRBD2 matching over 7 bases. Germline loops: CDR1 MNHNS, CDR2 SASEGT. V dropped 0 bases and J dropped 5; count of bases not matched to a gene: 6. The CDR3 has 15 amino acids.

This clonotype was seen ten or more times. This chain links TRBV6-5 with TRBJ1-1, with D maybe TRBD1 (5 bases). The germline V gene has CDR1 MNHEY and CDR2 SVGAGI. CDR3 size: 17 residues. The V and J ends lost 2 bases and 1 base respectively, with 17 bases between them. CDR3 sequence: CASSYDRWVASNTEAFF. The CDR3 DNA sequence: TGTGCCAGCAGTTACGACAGATGGGTAGCCTCGAACACTGAAGCTTTCTTT.

The V gene is TRBV27, the J gene TRBJ2-7, with 8 bases lining up with TRBD1. Germline CDR1 reads MNHEY; CDR2 reads SMNVEV (reference sequence). This CDR3 contains 17 residues. Trimming cost V 2 bases and J 4 bases; bases outside gene matches: 13. The CDR3 nucleotides are TGTGCCAGCAGTTTAAATATGGTGGCAGGGGGCTCTTACGAGCAGTACTTC. As protein: CASSLNMVAGGSYEQYF.

There are many counts of this clonotype. The chain recombines TRBV4-2 with TRBJ1-1; tentatively, D is TRBD1 (5 bases). Trimming removed 3 bases at V and 5 bases at J, with 13 bases between. Looked up from germline, CDR1 is LGHNA and CDR2 is YNFKEQ. This CDR3 has 14 residues. CDR3 in amino acids: CASSQSMGGTEAFF. The CDR3 DNA sequence: TGTGCCAGCAGCCAGTCGATGGGGGGAACTGAAGCTTTCTTT.

In this sample, this clonotype turned up many times. This rearrangement joins TRBV6-1 to TRBJ1-2; 7 bases agree with TRBD1. V dropped 5 bases and J dropped 1; count of bases not matched to a gene: 7. The CDR3 is 15 amino acids. The germline V gene encodes CDR1 MNHNS and CDR2 SASEGT. Here the CDR3 reads CASSLNRGNNYGYTF. The DNA of the CDR3 is TGTGCCAGCAGTCTTAACAGGGGCAATAACTATGGCTACACCTTC.

This clonotype appeared many times. The chain joins TRBV29-1 to TRBJ2-3; tentatively, D is TRBD1 (6 bases). Per the germline V gene, CDR1 is SQVTM and CDR2 is ANQGSEA. Trimming took off 7 bases at V and 7 bases at J, with 12 bases between the two ends. The CDR3 is 11 residues long. The CDR3 is CSGMQGNTQYF. The CDR3 bases are TGCAGCGGGATGCAGGGGAATACGCAGTATTTT.

This clonotype appeared a few times. This chain links TRBV5-1 with TRBJ2-7, with D unresolved. Germline CDR1 SGHRS, CDR2 YFSETQ. The CDR3 is 14 amino acids. V gave up 0 bases and J gave up 2 bases, with 9 bases separating them. The CDR3 DNA is TGCGCCAGCAGCTTGGACAGCCCAGCCTACGAGCAGTACTTC. Its translation: CASSLDSPAYEQYF. The variable domain in full, completed from reference TRBV5-1 and TRBJ2-7, reads KAGVTQTPRYLIKTRGQQVTLSCSPISGHRSVSWYQQTPGQGLQFLFEYFSETQRNKGNFPGRFSGRQFSNSRSEMNVSTLELGDSALYLCASSLDSPAYEQYFGPGTRLTVT.